One and the same sample provided the 6 T cell receptor beta chains below, sequenced in a study of shared T cell receptors in the human thymus. Only in-frame clones appear in the TCRdb table, and some are missing; sequencing was by immunoSEQ multiplex PCR. Of hundreds of thousands of clones listed, roughly 86% were seen once; the top ten hold under 0.01%. The data were also submitted as part of a second study, on human thymus T cells.

Sequences were obtained from thymocytes. The receptors were sampled from a boy under two years old with a congenital heart defect.

The CDR3 loop reads CASSERGPYNSPLHF. CDR3 DNA sequence: TGTGCCAGCAGTGAGCGGGGTCCATATAATTCACCCCTCCACTTT. The genes are TRBV6-1 and TRBJ1-6; no clear D gene. This CDR3 contains 15 residues. Germline V gene lookup returns CDR1 MNHNS and CDR2 SASEGT. Trimming removed 3 bases from V and 4 bases from J, with 10 bases in between.

V and J are TRBV28 and TRBJ1-5; D call uncertain. There are 15 residues in the CDR3. CDR1 and CDR2 from the germline V gene are MDHEN and SYDVKM. V lost 3 bases and J 0 bases, leaving 9 bases between the germline ends. This chain's CDR3 is CASSFLRYSNQPQHF. CDR3 sequence (DNA): TGTGCCAGCAGTTTTCTGCGGTATAGCAATCAGCCCCAGCATTTT.

The V and J genes are TRBV4-1 and TRBJ1-2, with 7 bases that match TRBD1. The CDR3 sequence is 16 residues long. Germline trimming cut 3 bases from V and 8 bases from J; bases unmatched to any gene: 15. CDR1 and CDR2 from the germline V gene are MGHRA and YSYEKL. The CDR3 loop is CASSHLSTGDLFGYTF. CDR3 bases: TGCGCCAGCAGCCACCTATCAACAGGGGACCTGTTCGGCTACACCTTC.

Remarks on this clone: Other DNA sequences in this specimen translate into the identical CDR3. The chain carries TRBV6-1 and TRBJ1-6; TRBD1 might be the D (6 bases). This CDR3 region has 14 residues. The V gene's germline CDR1 is MNHNS and CDR2 SASEGT. The V end was cut by 10 bases, the J end by 10 bases, with 20 bases between. This chain's CDR3 is CAISAGEESSPLHF. The CDR3 region has the DNA TGTGCCATATCGGCAGGGGAAGAGTCATCACCCCTCCACTTT.

The J gene is TRBJ1-2, the V gene TRBV5-6; no firm D call. The CDR3 runs 16 residues. CDR1 SGHDT and CDR2 YYEEEE come from the germline V gene. V lost 4 bases and J lost 5, with 21 bases in between. The CDR3 DNA reads as TGTGCCAGCAGCGTAAGGGAGAGTGCAGTTGGGTATGGCTACACCTTC. Translating gives CASSVRESAVGYGYTF.

This chain links TRBV7-8 with TRBJ2-1; 12 bases are shared with TRBD2. Germline CDR1 reads SGHVS; CDR2 reads FQNEAQ. This CDR3 comprises 15 residues. V shed 4 bases, J shed 15 bases, and the junction held 13 bases outside the gene matches. The CDR3 sequence is CASSYAPGLAGSRFF. The CDR3 nucleotides are TGTGCCAGCAGCTACGCCCCTGGACTAGCGGGATCTCGGTTCTTC. The full variable domain, its missing parts supplied by reference TRBV7-8 and TRBJ2-1, is GAGVSQSPRYKVAKRGQDVALRCDPISGHVSLFWYQQALGQGPEFLTYFQNEAQLDKSGLPSDRFFAERPEGSVSTLKIQRTQQEDSAVYLCASSYAPGLAGSRFFGPGTRLTVL.